Below, 13 T cell receptor beta chains from the same sample are listed, as sequenced in a study of a mutant IDH1 vaccine in newly diagnosed glioma. Some clones are missing from TCRdb's copy, which holds only in-frame ones; the method was immunoSEQ multiplex PCR. The data show 75,000 to 100,000 clones, 82% seen once. Time point: baseline, week 1 (first vaccination visit). Treatment described: pre-vaccination baseline after standard-of-care therapy. Here the sequenced sample was PBMCs, taken from a glioma patient treated with radiotherapy, temozolomide or both. These receptors all stem from a man aged 35 to 55 with glioma. Some clones in this sample may be carry-over from other donors' samples.

The chain couples TRBV7-9 to TRBJ1-1; D is unclear. Germline V gene sequence: CDR1 SEHNR, CDR2 FQNEAQ (reference sequence). Trimming removed 0 bases at V and 0 bases at J, with 8 bases between. The CDR3 is 15 amino acids. The CDR3 nucleotides read TGTGCCAGCAGCTTAGCGGGCCGCTTGAACACTGAAGCTTTCTTT. Residues: CASSLAGRLNTEAFF.

The V gene is TRBV2, the J gene TRBJ2-5; 9 bases are a match to TRBD1. The CDR3 is made up of 14 amino acids. V shed 5 bases, J shed 4 bases, and the junction held 5 bases outside the gene matches. Germline V lookup: CDR1 SNHLY, CDR2 FYNNEI. In nucleotides, the CDR3 is TGTGCCAGCAGTAGGACAGGGGTCGGAGAGACCCAGTACTTC. Translation: CASSRTGVGETQYF.

The DNA of the CDR3 is TGCAGCGCCTCGGACAGGGCAATTTACACTGAAGCTTTCTTT. It encodes CSASDRAIYTEAFF. This chain joins TRBV29-1 and TRBJ1-1, with 8 nucleotides matching TRBD1. CDR1 and CDR2 from the germline V gene are SQVTM and ANQGSEA. This CDR3 has 14 amino acids. V shed 7 bases and J 3 bases; nucleotides not matched to a gene: 10. Full variable domain (outside the CDR3, taken from reference TRBV29-1 and TRBJ1-1): SAVISQKPSRDICQRGTSLTIQCQVDSQVTMMFWYRQQPGQSLTLIATANQGSEATYESGFVIDKFPISRPNLTFSTLTVSNMSPEDSSIYLCSASDRAIYTEAFFGQGTRLTVV.

The chain employs TRBV7-9 and TRBJ1-2; maybe TRBD1 (5 bases). V lost 8 bases and J 2 bases, leaving 9 bases between the germline ends. The CDR3 sequence is 12 residues long. Germline V lookup: CDR1 SEHNR, CDR2 FQNEAQ (reference sequence). The CDR3, as DNA: TGTGCCAGCGGTCAGGGCAACTATGGCTACACCTTC. Its protein is CASGQGNYGYTF.

The chain uses TRBV19 and TRBJ1-1; maybe TRBD1 (5 bases). CDR1 and CDR2 (germline): LNHDA, SQIVND (reference sequence). The CDR3 consists of 13 residues. V lost 6 bases and J lost 5, with 13 bases in between. The CDR3 is CASRGDVATEAFF. The CDR3, as DNA: TGTGCCAGTAGAGGGGATGTGGCGACTGAAGCTTTCTTT.

As for this clone: It is unclear where the CDR3 begins or ends on the DNA, so no DNA is shown, and the CDR3 is as TCRdb lists it. V usage is TRBV6-5 and J usage is TRBJ2-2; the D call in the table, TRBD2, was not verified against the DNA. The CDR3 is 13 amino acids in total, end residues counted. In germline, CDR1 is MNHEY, CDR2 SVGAGI. The CDR3 reads CASSLRRAGELFF.

The chain has TRBV30 and TRBJ1-2; 10 nucleotides agree with TRBD1. Per the germline V gene, CDR1 is GTSNPN and CDR2 is SVGIG (reference sequence). The CDR3 is made up of 12 amino acids. The V and J ends lost 4 bases and 7 bases, in that order; junction bases with no gene match: 3. The DNA of the CDR3 is TGTGCCTGGAAGAGGACAGGGGGTGGCTACACCTTC. Its translation: CAWKRTGGGYTF.

The chain combines TRBV18 with TRBJ1-2; no reliable D call. CDR3 size: 14 residues. V shed 3 bases and J shed 4 bases, with 12 bases lying between them. Germline CDR1 reads KGHSH; CDR2 reads LQKENI. CDR3 residues: CASSPGERGYGYTF. CDR3 sequence (DNA): TGTGCCAGCTCACCGGGCGAAAGAGGCTATGGCTACACCTTC.

The chain employs TRBV5-4 and TRBJ2-7; 7 nucleotides match TRBD2. Losses at the gene ends were 4 bases for V and 1 base for J; bases not matched to a gene: 5. The CDR3 runs to 14 residues. Germline lookup yields CDR1 SGHNT and CDR2 YYREEE (reference sequence). CDR3 in amino acids: CASSNRLASYEQYF. In DNA, the CDR3 is TGTGCCAGCAGCAACCGACTAGCTTCCTACGAGCAGTACTTC.

The CDR3 loop reads CASSDGTVPAANTEAFF. DNA for the CDR3: TGTGCCAGCAGTGATGGGACGGTCCCCGCAGCCAACACTGAAGCTTTCTTT. The chain recombines TRBV2 with TRBJ1-1; a weak D match, TRBD1 (5 bases). The V end was cut by 3 bases, the J end by 2 bases, with 19 bases between. Germline V CDR1 and CDR2: SNHLY, FYNNEI. CDR3 length: 17 amino acids.

The chain couples TRBV4-1 to TRBJ1-2, with a possible D match to TRBD1 (5 bases). The germline CDR1 and CDR2 sequences are MGHRA and YSYEKL. The V gene lost 1 base and the J gene lost 8 bases, with 11 bases spanning the gap. The CDR3 is made up of 13 amino acids. CDR3 sequence: CASSQGQGRGYTF. Here the CDR3 DNA reads TGCGCCAGCAGCCAAGGGCAGGGAAGAGGCTACACCTTC.

This clone was detected only once. V is TRBV5-1 and J is TRBJ2-1; no clear D gene. The CDR3 is 13 residues long. Per the germline V gene, CDR1 is SGHRS and CDR2 is YFSETQ. V was shortened by 1 base and J by 8 bases, with 10 bases between the two germline ends. In DNA form, the CDR3 reads TGCGCCAGCAGCTTGCCTTTGGGTGATGAGCAGTTCTTC. Translating it yields CASSLPLGDEQFF.

The chain recombines TRBV7-8 with TRBJ1-6, with 7 bases that match TRBD1. After removal of 1 base from V and 7 bases from J, the junction contained 10 bases not matched to a gene. CDR3 size: 17 residues. CDR1 is SGHVS and CDR2 is FQNEAQ in the germline V gene. CDR3 coding DNA: TGTGCCAGCAGCTTAGAAGGGGGCGTTTTTCCCAATTCACCCCTCCACTTT. This sequence encodes CASSLEGGVFPNSPLHF.